A single sample gave rise to the 25 T cell receptor beta chains below, sequenced in a study of cytotoxic CD8 clonotypes in ibrutinib-treated CLL (dated by TCRdb to the early 2020s). Library generation was performed with the immunoSEQ multiplex PCR assay. TCRdb took over this immuneACCESS table, retaining in-frame rearrangements with V and J assigned. Such tables are incomplete; in checked studies, under half of the missing clones stem from an unresolved V gene, and the remainder is unexplained. Recorded for this sample are some 17,000 clones; over 70% of them occurred a single time. The ten top clones hold about a sixth of the sample. Sequencing was performed on PBMCs, taken before ibrutinib treatment. The receptors shown here come from a human donor with chronic lymphocytic leukemia.

The chain recombines TRBV15 with TRBJ1-2; D is undetermined. This CDR3 is built from 13 residues. The germline gives CDR1 LNHNV, CDR2 YYDKDF (reference sequence). V lost 8 bases and J 4 bases, leaving 14 bases between the germline ends. The CDR3 reads CATSAGNSYGYTF. For the CDR3, the DNA is TGTGCCACCTCCGCTGGGAACTCCTATGGCTACACCTTC.

The chain carries TRBV30 and TRBJ1-1, with 7 bases aligning to TRBD1. The length of the CDR3 is 13 residues. In germline, CDR1 is GTSNPN, CDR2 SVGIG (reference sequence). After removal of 0 bases from V and 3 bases from J, the junction contained 1 base not matched to a gene. The CDR3 here is CAWSVQGDTEAFF. The CDR3 DNA is TGTGCCTGGAGTGTGCAGGGGGACACTGAAGCTTTCTTT.

The DNA of the CDR3 is TGCGCCAGCAGCCAAGATCTAGTGGTTAATGAAAAACTGTTTTTT. It is translated as CASSQDLVVNEKLFF. V usage is TRBV4-3 and J usage is TRBJ1-4; no clear D gene. The CDR3 has 15 amino acids. Trimming left V 0 bases short and J 4 bases short, with 9 bases between. Germline V gene lookup returns CDR1 LGHNA and CDR2 YSLEER.

The V call is TRBV9, the J call TRBJ2-6; TRBD1 is a possible D gene (6 bases). V was trimmed by 0 bases and J by 2 bases, leaving 12 bases between them. The CDR3 is 17 amino acids. Germline V gene lookup returns CDR1 SGDLS and CDR2 YYNGEE. The CDR3 DNA reads TGTGCCAGCAGCGTAGCTACAGCAGGGGCTGGGGCCAACGTCCTGACTTTC. Amino acids: CASSVATAGAGANVLTF.

The genes are TRBV11-2 and TRBJ2-7; no definite D call. Germline lookup yields CDR1 SGHAT and CDR2 FQNNGV. The CDR3 totals 12 residues. V was clipped by 1 base and J by 5 bases, with 6 bases between them. The CDR3 region has the DNA TGTGCCAGCAGCTTAGCACTCAACGAGCAGTACTTC. Translated, it gives CASSLALNEQYF.

The V and J genes are TRBV18 and TRBJ1-5; TRBD1 aligns across 11 bases. CDR1 is KGHSH and CDR2 is LQKENI in the germline V gene. This CDR3 has 15 residues. V lost 0 bases to trimming and J lost 9 bases; unmatched junction nucleotides: 4. The CDR3 coding sequence is TGTGCCAGCTCACCACCTGGGACAGGGGGTTGGCCCCAGCATTTT. Its protein product is CASSPPGTGGWPQHF.

The rearrangement joins TRBV13 to TRBJ2-4, with D possibly TRBD1 on 5 matching bases. Germline CDR1 is PRHDT and CDR2 is FYEKMQ (reference sequence). The CDR3 consists of 16 residues. Trimming pared 0 bases from V and 1 base from J, leaving 10 bases between. CDR3 residues: CASSLGGLWAKNIQYF. The CDR3 region has the DNA TGTGCCAGCAGCTTAGGGGGGCTCTGGGCCAAAAACATTCAGTACTTC.

CDR3 sequence reads: CASSLVSRDRFYGYTF. For the CDR3, the DNA is TGTGCCAGCAGCTTAGTTTCTAGGGACAGGTTCTATGGCTACACCTTC. This rearrangement joins TRBV7-9 to TRBJ1-2; 8 bases line up with TRBD1. Per the germline V gene, CDR1 is SEHNR and CDR2 is FQNEAQ (reference sequence). Unmatched junction bases numbered 8, after V lost 1 base and J lost 4 bases. The CDR3 is 16 residues long.

The chain has TRBV4-2 and TRBJ1-2; the match to TRBD1 covers 7 bases. The trim removed 7 bases at V and 8 bases at J, leaving 10 bases unmatched. Germline V gene lookup returns CDR1 LGHNA and CDR2 YNFKEQ. The CDR3 length is 13 residues. CDR3: CASTRTGVQGYTF. DNA of the CDR3: TGTGCCAGCACCCGAACAGGGGTGCAAGGCTACACCTTC.

The chain combines TRBV28 with TRBJ1-1; D remains ambiguous. The germline V gene has CDR1 MDHEN and CDR2 SYDVKM. CDR3 size: 13 residues. V was pared by 4 bases and J by 8 bases, with 14 bases between. Here the CDR3 reads CASSYHATREAFF. CDR3 in DNA: TGTGCCAGCAGTTACCACGCGACGAGGGAAGCTTTCTTT.

The gene calls are TRBV9 and TRBJ2-7; TRBD2 aligns across 8 bases. V shed 0 bases, J shed 4 bases, and the junction held 6 bases outside the gene matches. The germline V gene encodes CDR1 SGDLS and CDR2 YYNGEE. The CDR3 totals 15 residues. For the CDR3, the DNA is TGTGCCAGCAGCGTAGCGGGAGGGCCACAATACGAGCAGTACTTC. Translation gives CASSVAGGPQYEQYF.

CDR3 nucleotide sequence: TGCAGCGTTGAAGGACTAGGGGAGCTGTTTTTT. Protein product: CSVEGLGELFF. The gene calls are TRBV29-1 and TRBJ2-2; a weak D match, TRBD2 (5 bases). Germline V gives CDR1 SQVTM, CDR2 ANQGSEA. V lost 1 base, J lost 8 bases, and 5 bases lay in between. The CDR3 loop spans 11 amino acids.

This rearrangement joins TRBV9 to TRBJ2-7; no clear D. CDR1 and CDR2 from the germline V gene are SGDLS and YYNGEE. The CDR3 has 14 residues. V lost 0 bases and J 2 bases, leaving 9 bases between the germline ends. The CDR3 here is CASSVEAGPYEQYF. The DNA of the CDR3 is TGTGCCAGCAGCGTAGAGGCAGGCCCCTACGAGCAGTACTTC.

The sample holds one count of this clone. The V call is TRBV5-5, the J call TRBJ2-1, with 11 bases lining up with TRBD2. This CDR3 contains 15 residues. The germline CDR1 and CDR2 sequences are SGHKS and YYEKEE (reference sequence). J lost 9 bases, V lost 4 bases, and 9 bases had no gene match. The CDR3 loop reads CASSVQLAGGVEQFF. In DNA form, the CDR3 reads TGTGCCAGCAGCGTTCAATTAGCGGGAGGGGTTGAGCAGTTCTTC.

V and J are TRBV4-2 and TRBJ2-1, with 12 bases identical to TRBD2. Germline trimming cut 0 bases from V and 6 bases from J; bases unmatched to any gene: 9. The CDR3 loop spans 18 amino acids. Looked up from germline, CDR1 is LGHNA and CDR2 is YNFKEQ. The CDR3 bases are TGTGCCAGCAGCCAAGAGACCCCCCTAGCGGGAGGGCCCAATGAGCAGTTCTTC. It yields the protein CASSQETPLAGGPNEQFF.

The J gene is TRBJ2-7, the V gene TRBV6-6; 10 bases are shared with TRBD2. The CDR3 covers 15 residues. Germline V CDR1 and CDR2: MNHNY, SVGAGI (reference sequence). V lost 4 bases and J lost 3; bases outside the gene matches: 6. CDR3 region: CASSLEAGGIYEQYF. For the CDR3, the DNA is TGTGCCAGCAGTTTGGAAGCGGGAGGGATCTACGAGCAGTACTTC.

The chain recombines TRBV4-1 with TRBJ2-3; 7 bases map to TRBD1. Trimming cost V 0 bases and J 2 bases; bases outside gene matches: 5. Per germline, CDR1 MGHRA and CDR2 YSYEKL. The CDR3 contains 16 residues. The DNA for the CDR3 is TGCGCCAGCAGCCAAGAGACAGGGTCGTACACAGATACGCAGTATTTT. It specifies CASSQETGSYTDTQYF.

The CDR3 bases are TGTGCCAGCAGCCCCCGCGACTCGAGGCCCGGGGAGCTGTTTTTT. It is translated as CASSPRDSRPGELFF. The chain links TRBV9 to TRBJ2-2; D is uncertain. Trimming pared 4 bases from V and 6 bases from J, leaving 16 bases between. Germline V gene data show CDR1 as SGDLS and CDR2 as YYNGEE. The CDR3 is 15 residues long.

The rearrangement joins TRBV27 to TRBJ2-2; tentatively, D is TRBD2 (6 bases). Per the germline V gene, CDR1 is MNHEY and CDR2 is SMNVEV (reference sequence). The V end was cut by 3 bases, the J end by 2 bases, with 10 bases between. The CDR3 runs 15 residues. For the CDR3, the DNA is TGTGCCAGCAGTTTCCGCGGGGCCAACACCGGGGAGCTGTTTTTT. Protein: CASSFRGANTGELFF.

This clone has just a few counts. The chain combines TRBV7-2 with TRBJ2-7, with 9 bases matching TRBD1. The length of the CDR3 is 16 residues. V was clipped by 5 bases and J by 2 bases; unmatched bases: 10. Germline assignment: CDR1 SGHTA and CDR2 FQGNSA. Written as DNA, the CDR3 is TGTGCCAGCAGCGTCGGGACAGGGAATTCGGCCTACGAGCAGTACTTC. It is translated as CASSVGTGNSAYEQYF.

This clone has more than one count but fewer than ten. This chain links TRBV27 with TRBJ1-2, with D tentatively TRBD1 (5 bases). The CDR3 is 13 amino acids. Germline CDR1 and CDR2: MNHEY and SMNVEV (reference sequence). Trimming took 2 bases from V and 9 from J, leaving 13 bases between them. CDR3 in DNA: TGTGCCAGCAGTTTAAATTCAGGGACGAGCTACACCTTC. It is translated as CASSLNSGTSYTF.

V usage is TRBV6-6 and J usage is TRBJ2-3; D not resolved. The CDR3 has 13 residues. Germline V gives CDR1 MNHNY, CDR2 SVGAGI (reference sequence). V was pared by 6 bases and J by 6 bases, with 13 bases between. The CDR3 spells CASRVLSIDTQYF. The DNA for the CDR3 is TGTGCCAGCAGAGTCTTGTCTATCGATACGCAGTATTTT.

The chain has TRBV28 and TRBJ1-2; 9 nucleotides match TRBD1. After removal of 10 bases from V and 2 bases from J, the junction contained 11 bases not matched to a gene. The CDR3 length is 15 residues. The V gene's germline CDR1 is MDHEN and CDR2 SYDVKM. In DNA, the CDR3 is TGTGCCACCCTTGAGGGGGGACAGGGAAACTATGGCTACACCTTC. Its translation: CATLEGGQGNYGYTF.

This clone was recorded once. CDR3 DNA sequence: TGTGCCAGCAGCTTTCAATATAGCGGAGTCACAGATACGCAGTATTTT. Its protein product is CASSFQYSGVTDTQYF. The J gene is TRBJ2-3, the V gene TRBV13; D possibly corresponds to TRBD2 (6 bases). Germline assignment: CDR1 PRHDT and CDR2 FYEKMQ (reference sequence). This CDR3 is 16 amino acids long. Trimming removed 3 bases from V and 2 bases from J, with 15 bases in between.

CDR3 sequence reads: CASSALPEGAREQFF. DNA of the CDR3: TGTGCCAGCAGCGCACTCCCGGAGGGGGCGCGTGAGCAGTTCTTC. The rearrangement uses TRBV9 and TRBJ2-1, with a tentative D call TRBD1 (7 bases). This CDR3 contains 15 residues. Trimming removed 3 bases at V and 9 bases at J, with 19 bases between. Germline CDR1 and CDR2: SGDLS and YYNGEE.